This T cell receptor (beta chain) was captured by sequencing in a study of blood T cells in healthy people across ages. Healthy individuals of Caucasian origin from Russia, aged about 6 to 95, served as donors. For the second PCR, which ran for roughly 6 to 12 cycles, a sample-barcoded 5' primer and a J-beta primer mix were used. A single record per CDR3 protein comes from TCRdb applying MiXCR to the 5' RACE reads. This table has about 1.4 million distinct CDR3 sequences, 59% appearing once. V shed 7 bases and J shed 0 bases, with 11 bases lying between them. Looked up from germline, CDR1 is MNHNY and CDR2 is SVGAGI (reference sequence). This CDR3 region has 14 residues.

The sequenced sample was blood. The chain is built from TRBV6-6 and TRBJ2-3, with unresolved D. This receptor was obtained from a man aged 18-30 years in good health. CDR3 bases: TGTGCCAGCATTCCCGCGGACAGCACAGATACGCAGTATTTT. This translates into CASIPADSTDTQYF.